The rows below give T cell receptor beta chains drawn from one sample of a study of human T cells and chemical hapten exposure. TCRdb re-analysed the RACE reads in MiXCR, keeping a single row per CDR3 protein. Among roughly 64,000 distinct CDR3 sequences listed, approximately 10% were seen once. Sequenced material: whole blood, taken in connection with sensitization to the hapten diphenylcyclopropenone (DPC). The source is a woman aged 30 to 39 with alopecia areata. Some clones in this sample may be carry-over from other donors' samples. CDR3s include the opening cysteine and the closing phenylalanine or tryptophan. The D gene is left open where the match is weak. Not all rows give a size; the values are once, few, many and, for expanded clones, a class.

D gene: .
clone size: many
V gene: TRBV6-2/TRBV6-3
J gene: TRBJ1-1
CDR3 protein: CASTDGGRGAFF
CDR3 DNA: TGTGCCAGCACCGACGGGGGGCGAGGAGCTTTCTTT

D gene: TRBD2
clone size: many
V gene: TRBV5-1
J gene: TRBJ2-2
CDR3 protein: CASSSGLAGVENTGELFF
CDR3 DNA: TGCGCCAGCAGCTCAGGACTAGCGGGAGTCGAGAACACCGGGGAGCTGTTTTTT

D gene: TRBD1
clone size: many
V gene: TRBV7-6
J gene: TRBJ2-5
CDR3 protein: CASRAGQAETQYF
CDR3 DNA: TGTGCCAGCAGGGCCGGACAGGCGGAGACCCAGTACTTC

D gene: .
clone size: .
V gene: TRBV4-3
J gene: TRBJ1-3
CDR3 protein: CASSQDTTSGNTIYF
CDR3 DNA: TGCGCCAGCAGCCAAGATACCACCTCTGGAAACACCATATATTTT

D gene: .
clone size: few
V gene: TRBV6-5
J gene: TRBJ2-2
CDR3 protein: CASRGGTGELFF
CDR3 DNA: TGTGCCAGCAGGGGAGGCACCGGGGAGCTGTTTTTT

D gene: TRBD2
clone size: many
V gene: TRBV18
J gene: TRBJ2-2
CDR3 protein: CASSPLNPSGGFTGELFF
CDR3 DNA: TGTGCCAGCTCACCACTCAACCCTAGCGGGGGATTCACCGGGGAGCTGTTTTTT

D gene: TRBD2
clone size: .
V gene: TRBV7-2
J gene: TRBJ2-5
CDR3 protein: CASSSTRTRSETQYF
CDR3 DNA: TGTGCCAGCAGCTCCACACGGACTAGATCCGAGACCCAGTACTTC

D gene: .
clone size: .
V gene: TRBV28
J gene: TRBJ2-5
CDR3 protein: CASSLFPRGAHTETQYF
CDR3 DNA: TGTGCCAGCAGTTTATTCCCCCGCGGGGCCCACACAGAGACCCAGTACTTC

D gene: .
clone size: few
V gene: TRBV21-1
J gene: TRBJ1-5
CDR3 protein: CASSKRGDRAPNQPQHF
CDR3 DNA: TGTGCCAGCAGCAAAAGAGGAGACAGGGCCCCCAATCAGCCCCAGCATTTT

D gene: TRBD2
clone size: many
V gene: TRBV20-1
J gene: TRBJ2-3
CDR3 protein: CSARRWTRSTDTQYF
CDR3 DNA: TGCAGTGCTCGACGATGGACTAGGTCCACAGATACGCAGTATTTT

D gene: .
clone size: few
V gene: TRBV18
J gene: TRBJ2-7
CDR3 protein: CASSPSRGTNGEQYF
CDR3 DNA: TGTGCCAGCTCCCCTAGTCGCGGGACGAATGGCGAGCAGTACTTC

D gene: .
clone size: .
V gene: TRBV12-3/TRBV12-4
J gene: TRBJ1-4
CDR3 protein: CASTQSRTEKLFF
CDR3 DNA: TGTGCCAGCACCCAATCACGGACAGAAAAACTGTTTTTT

D gene: .
clone size: .
V gene: TRBV11-1
J gene: TRBJ2-1
CDR3 protein: CASSFVPYNEQFF
CDR3 DNA: TGTGCCAGCAGCTTCGTTCCCTACAATGAGCAGTTCTTC

D gene: .
clone size: many
V gene: TRBV7-9
J gene: TRBJ1-2
CDR3 protein: CASSPMLGPYGYTF
CDR3 DNA: TGTGCCAGCAGCCCTATGTTAGGCCCCTATGGCTACACCTTC

D gene: .
clone size: .
V gene: TRBV19
J gene: TRBJ1-5
CDR3 protein: CASTKGEEYSNQPQHF
CDR3 DNA: TGTGCCAGTACAAAAGGGGAGGAATATAGCAATCAGCCCCAGCATTTT

D gene: TRBD2
clone size: .
V gene: TRBV5-1
J gene: TRBJ2-7
CDR3 protein: CASTAGALAYEQYF
CDR3 DNA: TGCGCCAGCACTGCGGGAGCCCTTGCCTACGAGCAGTACTTC

D gene: TRBD2
clone size: few
V gene: TRBV3-1
J gene: TRBJ2-4
CDR3 protein: CASSQDFGTSGTGNIQYF
CDR3 DNA: TGTGCCAGCAGCCAAGATTTCGGGACTAGCGGCACGGGAAACATTCAGTACTTC

D gene: TRBD1
clone size: .
V gene: TRBV14
J gene: TRBJ2-5
CDR3 protein: CASSPRSGGRETQYF
CDR3 DNA: TGTGCCAGCAGCCCTCGTTCAGGGGGAAGAGAGACCCAGTACTTC

D gene: TRBD1
clone size: .
V gene: TRBV29-1
J gene: TRBJ2-7
CDR3 protein: CSVGDRGAYEQYF
CDR3 DNA: TGCAGCGTCGGAGACAGGGGGGCCTACGAGCAGTACTTC

D gene: .
clone size: .
V gene: TRBV28
J gene: TRBJ2-5
CDR3 protein: CASNSLGGTYQETQYF
CDR3 DNA: TGTGCCAGCAACAGTCTTGGGGGGACGTACCAAGAGACCCAGTACTTC

D gene: TRBD2
clone size: many
V gene: TRBV7-2
J gene: TRBJ2-3
CDR3 protein: CASSLESWWRGGSDTQYF
CDR3 DNA: TGTGCCAGCAGCTTAGAGAGTTGGTGGCGGGGGGGATCGGATACGCAGTATTTT

D gene: .
clone size: many
V gene: TRBV29-1
J gene: TRBJ1-1
CDR3 protein: CSVLPNSNEAFF
CDR3 DNA: TGCAGCGTTTTACCCAACAGCAATGAAGCTTTCTTT

D gene: .
clone size: few
V gene: TRBV20-1
J gene: TRBJ1-5
CDR3 protein: CSARGFGTPLSNQPQHF
CDR3 DNA: TGCAGTGCTAGAGGATTTGGGACTCCACTAAGCAATCAGCCCCAGCATTTT

D gene: .
clone size: .
V gene: TRBV14
J gene: TRBJ2-3
CDR3 protein: CVSSQVGATDTQYF
CDR3 DNA: TGTGTCAGCAGCCAAGTGGGAGCGACAGATACGCAGTATTTT

D gene: TRBD1
clone size: few
V gene: TRBV28
J gene: TRBJ2-7
CDR3 protein: CASSLSGGDEQYF
CDR3 DNA: TGTGCCAGCAGTTTATCAGGGGGAGACGAGCAGTACTTC

D gene: TRBD2
clone size: .
V gene: TRBV28
J gene: TRBJ2-4
CDR3 protein: CASSLTGLAGGLAKNIQYF
CDR3 DNA: TGTGCCAGCAGTCTTACGGGACTAGCGGGAGGGCTAGCCAAAAACATTCAGTACTTC

D gene: TRBD2
clone size: .
V gene: TRBV12-3/TRBV12-4
J gene: TRBJ2-1
CDR3 protein: CASRTGTSGYNEQFF
CDR3 DNA: TGTGCCAGCAGAACCGGGACTAGCGGTTACAATGAGCAGTTCTTC

D gene: .
clone size: few
V gene: TRBV10-3
J gene: TRBJ2-5
CDR3 protein: CAISKTEYQETQYF
CDR3 DNA: TGTGCCATCAGTAAGACAGAGTACCAAGAGACCCAGTACTTC

D gene: .
clone size: many
V gene: TRBV5-1
J gene: TRBJ1-6
CDR3 protein: CASSLEGVSPLHF
CDR3 DNA: TGCGCCAGCAGCTTGGAAGGGGTATCACCCCTCCACTTT

D gene: TRBD1
clone size: many
V gene: TRBV12-3/TRBV12-4
J gene: TRBJ2-6
CDR3 protein: CASSRSQGAVSGANVLTF
CDR3 DNA: TGTGCCAGCAGCCGATCACAGGGGGCGGTTTCTGGGGCCAACGTCCTGACTTTC

D gene: .
clone size: many
V gene: TRBV5-5
J gene: TRBJ1-1
CDR3 protein: CASSLQTRQQLSFSREAFF
CDR3 DNA: TGTGCCAGCAGCTTACAGACTCGCCAGCAGCTTAGTTTCTCCAGGGAAGCTTTCTTT

D gene: .
clone size: many
V gene: TRBV7-8
J gene: TRBJ2-1
CDR3 protein: CASSSQEGSGYYNEQFF
CDR3 DNA: TGTGCCAGCAGCTCCCAGGAAGGGTCGGGATATTACAATGAGCAGTTCTTC

D gene: TRBD1
clone size: .
V gene: TRBV14
J gene: TRBJ1-1
CDR3 protein: CASSLRTGGNTEAFF
CDR3 DNA: TGTGCCAGCAGCCTTAGGACAGGGGGGAACACTGAAGCTTTCTTT

D gene: .
clone size: few
V gene: TRBV20-1
J gene: TRBJ2-1
CDR3 protein: CSASGSPYNEQFF
CDR3 DNA: TGCAGTGCTAGCGGGTCTCCCTACAATGAGCAGTTCTTC

D gene: TRBD2
clone size: few
V gene: TRBV27
J gene: TRBJ2-3
CDR3 protein: CARRTSGTDTQYF
CDR3 DNA: TGTGCCAGGCGGACTAGCGGCACAGATACGCAGTATTTT

D gene: .
clone size: few
V gene: TRBV7-9
J gene: TRBJ1-2
CDR3 protein: CASSAGRIYGYTF
CDR3 DNA: TGTGCCAGCAGCGCAGGACGGATTTATGGCTACACCTTC

D gene: .
clone size: few
V gene: TRBV5-4
J gene: TRBJ2-7
CDR3 protein: CASSPSRGSGTYEQYF
CDR3 DNA: TGTGCCAGCAGCCCGAGCAGGGGATCAGGTACCTACGAGCAGTACTTC